These 16 T cell receptor beta chains originate from one sample sequenced in a study of blood T cells in healthy people across ages. Next came a second PCR, run for roughly 7 to 12 cycles, which used a sample-barcoded 5' primer along with a J-beta primer mix. TCRdb reprocessed the 5' RACE reads via MiXCR and lists one record per CDR3 protein. The sample holds under 2 million distinct CDR3 sequences, around 35% seen once. The sequenced material came from blood. Every receptor here comes from a woman in her twenties or thirties in good health.

This clonotype occurred many times. The chain employs TRBV20-1 and TRBJ2-3, with 10 bases fitting TRBD2. V shed 7 bases and J 2 bases; nucleotides not matched to a gene: 3. This CDR3 spans 13 amino acids. The germline V gene encodes CDR1 DFQATT and CDR2 SNEGSKA (reference sequence). The CDR3: CSGTSGLTDTQYF. DNA for the CDR3: TGCAGTGGGACTAGCGGACTCACAGATACGCAGTATTTT.

The chain has TRBV28 and TRBJ2-7; 7 nucleotides agree with TRBD1. The CDR3 length is 15 residues. V dropped 5 bases and J dropped 0; count of bases not matched to a gene: 7. Germline V gives CDR1 MDHEN, CDR2 SYDVKM. CDR3 nucleotides: TGTGCCAGCAGTGATGACAGGGCGAGCTCCTACGAGCAGTACTTC. This sequence encodes CASSDDRASSYEQYF.

This chain joins TRBV28 and TRBJ2-5; 7 bases match TRBD2. With 10 bases clipped from V and 5 bases from J, the junction kept 13 bases outside the gene matches. The germline V gene has CDR1 MDHEN and CDR2 SYDVKM. CDR3 length equals 14 residues. The CDR3 DNA sequence: TGTGCCACAAAGCGGGACGGCAAAAGGGAGACCCAGTACTTC. This codes for CATKRDGKRETQYF.

The gene calls are TRBV6-1 and TRBJ1-2; D perhaps matches TRBD1 (5 bases). V was trimmed by 0 bases and J by 8 bases, leaving 13 bases between them. This CDR3 spans 14 amino acids. CDR1 and CDR2 from the germline V gene are MNHNS and SASEGT. CDR3 region: CASSEAGRATGYTF. CDR3 sequence (DNA): TGTGCCAGCAGTGAAGCGGGCAGGGCTACGGGCTACACCTTC.

To note about this clonotype: At one end, the junction sequence differs from germline, possibly due to a read error. This chain connects TRBV27 to TRBJ2-7; D is uncertain. Germline V gene data show CDR1 as MNHEY and CDR2 as SMNVEV (reference sequence). This CDR3 spans 14 amino acids. This CDR3 is CASSKDRVSYEQYF. The CDR3 DNA follows: TGTGCTAGCAGTAAAGATCGGGTATCCTACGAGCAGTACTTC.

This clonotype was seen a handful of times. The J gene is TRBJ2-3, the V gene TRBV7-8; D is possibly TRBD1 (5 bases). Germline CDR1 SGHVS, CDR2 FQNEAQ. The ends were cut back, 4 bases at V and 0 bases at J, with 11 bases in the middle. This CDR3 region has 15 residues. The CDR3 region has the DNA TGTGCCAGCAGCTCCAGGGTAGGCAGCACAGATACGCAGTATTTT. Protein product: CASSSRVGSTDTQYF.

This clonotype was seen only a few times. The chain employs TRBV9 and TRBJ2-4; D is unresolved. Germline-derived CDR1 and CDR2 are SGDLS and YYNGEE. This CDR3 region has 16 residues. V dropped 0 bases and J dropped 2 bases, with 12 bases sitting between them. CDR3 bases: TGTGCCAGCAGCGTAGGGGTGGAAACTCCCAAAAACATTCAGTACTTC. Amino acid sequence: CASSVGVETPKNIQYF.

This clonotype has at least ten counts. V gene TRBV29-1 combines with J gene TRBJ2-7; 7 bases align to TRBD2. Germline loops: CDR1 SQVTM, CDR2 ANQGSEA. J was trimmed by 4 bases and V by 5 bases; bases with no gene match: 2. The CDR3 is made up of 11 amino acids. CDR3 region: CSVRGGYEQYF. CDR3 nucleotide sequence: TGCAGCGTTCGGGGAGGGTACGAGCAGTACTTC.

This chain connects TRBV20-1 to TRBJ2-1, with 14 bases lining up with TRBD2. J lost 7 bases, V lost 4 bases, and 9 bases had no gene match. Germline V gene lookup returns CDR1 DFQATT and CDR2 SNEGSKA (reference sequence). The length of the CDR3 is 16 residues. This chain's CDR3 is CSAIGTSGRRENEQFF. CDR3 DNA: TGCAGTGCTATAGGGACTAGCGGGAGAAGGGAGAATGAGCAGTTCTTC.

There are many counts of this clonotype. The chain couples TRBV29-1 to TRBJ2-6, with a tentative D call TRBD1 (6 bases). The CDR3 totals 15 residues. V was shortened by 6 bases and J by 4 bases, with 16 bases between the two germline ends. Germline values: CDR1 SQVTM, CDR2 ANQGSEA. This chain's CDR3 is CSVRLTGRGANVLTF. CDR3 bases: TGCAGCGTCCGACTCACAGGGCGAGGGGCCAACGTCCTGACTTTC. Based on the CDR3 plus reference TRBV29-1 and TRBJ2-6, the full variable domain is SAVISQKPSRDICQRGTSLTIQCQVDSQVTMMFWYRQQPGQSLTLIATANQGSEATYESGFVIDKFPISRPNLTFSTLTVSNMSPEDSSIYLCSVRLTGRGANVLTFGAGSRLTVL.

V usage is TRBV6-5 and J usage is TRBJ1-2, with D perhaps matching TRBD1 (5 bases). The CDR3 consists of 14 residues. The V end lost 2 bases, the J end lost 4 bases, and 11 bases lay between the germline ends. The germline CDR1 and CDR2 sequences are MNHEY and SVGAGI. The CDR3 nucleotides are TGTGCCAGCAGTTACGATCGAGGGGTCTATGGCTACACCTTC. It is translated as CASSYDRGVYGYTF.

The chain carries TRBV21-1 and TRBJ2-1; the D call in the table, TRBD1, was not verified against the DNA. TRBV21-1 is a pseudogene segment. The CDR3 sequence is 18 residues long. The CDR3 DNA reads TGTGCCAGCGGCCTTCCCCCAGGGTGCGGGGGGGCCTGCAATGAGCAGTTCTTC. Protein product: CASGLPPGCGGACNEQFF.

J is TRBJ2-1 and V is TRBV9; D gene ambiguous. This CDR3 is built from 8 residues. Germline lookup yields CDR1 SGDLS and CDR2 YYNGEE. Trimming cost V 4 bases and J 15 bases, with 5 bases left between them. The CDR3 sequence is CASSPGFF. In DNA form, the CDR3 reads TGTGCCAGCAGCCCCGGGTTCTTC.

This clonotype was recorded many times. The V gene is TRBV5-1, the J gene TRBJ2-3; D possibly corresponds to TRBD1 (5 bases). Trimming pared 1 base from V and 4 bases from J, leaving 7 bases between. Germline V lookup: CDR1 SGHRS, CDR2 YFSETQ. CDR3 length equals 13 residues. The CDR3 region is CASSLPRADTQYF. CDR3 bases: TGCGCCAGCAGCTTGCCCAGGGCAGATACGCAGTATTTT.

The CDR3 coding sequence is TGCGCCAGCAGCGGCCTCCCGGGACCTGGAAACACCATATATTTT. The encoded protein is CASSGLPGPGNTIYF. The rearrangement joins TRBV4-1 to TRBJ1-3; weak D call: TRBD1 (5 bases). The CDR3 is 15 amino acids. The V and J ends lost 5 bases and 2 bases respectively, with 13 bases between them. Germline V lookup: CDR1 MGHRA, CDR2 YSYEKL.

In this sample, this clonotype turned up a few times. A read error is possible here, since a much larger clone lies one base away. The V gene is TRBV4-1, the J gene TRBJ2-1; the match to TRBD2 covers 13 bases. Germline loops: CDR1 MGHRA, CDR2 YSYEKL. The CDR3 runs 19 residues. In DNA form, the CDR3 reads TGCGCCGGCAGCCAAAACTCCAAAGGGGGACTAGCGGGGACCAATGAGCAGTTCTTC. Its translation is CAGSQNSKGGLAGTNEQFF.